The 6 T cell receptor beta chains presented below share a single source sample, sequenced in a study of blood T cell repertoires in COVID-19. The assay was immunoSEQ multiplex PCR, and TCRdb's table has in-frame clones only and misses some. This table has approximately 210,000 clones, about 90% appearing once. Sequencing was performed on peripheral blood. The source of these receptors is a man aged 35 to 55 with active or convalescent COVID-19.

The table lists this clone with many counts. The gene calls are TRBV10-2 and TRBJ1-3; TRBD1 matches at 10 bases. V shed 10 bases and J 2 bases; nucleotides not matched to a gene: 11. This CDR3 is built from 16 residues. Germline CDR1 and CDR2: WSHSY and SAAADI. CDR3 DNA: TGCGCCACCAAAGGCGGGACAGGGGCCCCTGGAAACACCATATATTTT. Its translation: CATKGGTGAPGNTIYF.

The rearrangement uses TRBV18 and TRBJ2-7; 9 nucleotides agree with TRBD1. The CDR3 totals 15 residues. V was pared by 3 bases and J by 2 bases, with 5 bases of the junction left unmatched. Germline CDR1 KGHSH, CDR2 LQKENI. The CDR3 nucleotides are TGTGCCAGCTCACCGGAGACAGGGGGACCCTACGAGCAGTACTTC. Protein product: CASSPETGGPYEQYF.

This sequence joins TRBV7-3 and TRBJ1-1; D possibly corresponds to TRBD1 (6 bases). CDR3 length equals 16 residues. V lost 5 bases to trimming and J lost 1 base, with 17 bases between them. Germline V lookup: CDR1 SGHTA, CDR2 FQGTGA. The CDR3 sequence: CASSRNRDGANTEAFF. The CDR3 bases are TGTGCCAGCAGCAGAAACAGGGATGGGGCGAACACTGAAGCTTTCTTT.

This sequence joins TRBV30 and TRBJ1-3; 7 bases map to TRBD1. Germline V gene data show CDR1 as GTSNPN and CDR2 as SVGIG (reference sequence). The CDR3 consists of 13 residues. With 4 bases clipped from V and 2 bases from J, the junction kept 2 bases outside the gene matches. The CDR3, as DNA: TGTGCCTGGAAGCAGGGGGCTGGAAACACCATATATTTT. As protein: CAWKQGAGNTIYF.

The J gene is TRBJ2-7, the V gene TRBV27; 7 bases agree with TRBD2. The CDR3 spans 14 residues. The V and J ends lost 3 bases and 1 base, in that order; junction bases with no gene match: 3. Germline loops: CDR1 MNHEY, CDR2 SMNVEV (reference sequence). CDR3 sequence: CASSFNGGSYEQYF. The CDR3 nucleotides read TGTGCCAGCAGTTTCAACGGGGGGTCCTACGAGCAGTACTTC.

The J gene is TRBJ2-1, the V gene TRBV6-5; the match to TRBD2 covers 7 bases. Trimming took 8 bases from V and 6 from J; bases not matched to a gene: 4. The CDR3 sequence is 12 residues long. In germline, CDR1 is MNHEY, CDR2 SVGAGI. CDR3 sequence reads: CASLERGNEQFF. The CDR3 DNA reads TGTGCCAGCTTAGAGCGGGGCAATGAGCAGTTCTTC.